There are many counts of the clone carrying this T cell receptor (beta chain). The data derive from a study of early T cells in non-severe SARS-CoV-2 infection. Turning to the study itself: The authors sequenced bulk RNA from unsorted whole blood, leaving chains unpaired.

V lost 3 bases, J lost 6 bases, and 2 bases stayed unmatched. CDR1 is KGHSH, CDR2 LQKENI, per germline. The CDR3 extends over 12 amino acids. The library protocol tagged individual cDNA molecules with unique molecular identifiers. A single record per CDR3 protein comes from TCRdb applying MiXCR to the 5' RACE reads. The sample shows roughly 56,000 distinct CDR3 sequences, roughly 8.2% of them seen only once. The chain joins TRBV18 to TRBJ2-7, with 7 bases that match TRBD2. The TCR was taken from an adult who was a healthcare worker with PCR-confirmed SARS-CoV-2 infection or an uninfected control (not recorded which). The sequencing input was whole blood. DNA for the CDR3: TGTGCCAGCTCACCGGGACTACCCGAGCAGTACTTC. Its translation: CASSPGLPEQYF.